This paragraph reports one T cell receptor (beta chain). This receptor's antigen is unknown. No quality values exist for individual bases; no much larger clone is one base distant. High-throughput TCR beta sequencing profiled peripheral blood CD8+ and CD4+ T cells from healthy donors, Susac syndrome patients and multiple sclerosis patients. Susac syndrome patients met recently defined diagnostic criteria for definite or probable disease. Bulk CD8+ and CD4+ T cells were purified magnetically by negative isolation, whereas CD8+ TEMRA cells were enriched by FACS. Blood was drawn into EDTA tubes, processed within 24 hours, and PBMCs were isolated by density gradient centrifugation. PBMCs destined for TCR sequencing were cryopreserved in liquid nitrogen and later thawed in a 37 °C water bath. The sorted or isolated CD4+, CD8+ and CD8+ TEMRA cells had a purity of 90% or higher. Trimming costs V 6 bases and J 5 bases, and their ends lie 19 bases apart. Taken from the germline V gene, the CDR1 and CDR2 loops are MNHEY and SVGAGI. The CDR3 runs 15 amino acids, cysteine and phenylalanine included. Here the CDR3 DNA is all that survives: 45 bases in frame from base 1.

This specimen belongs to a study of CD8 T cells in Susac syndrome (dated by TCRdb to the late 2010s). Regarding the study in general: Of the Susac syndrome patients who were sequenced, about eight were in clinical remission while roughly 6 had clinically active disease. Clonality of the CD8+ T cell repertoire was compared between around 13 healthy donors, approximately 14 Susac syndrome patients and 15 multiple sclerosis patients. The study used repertoire sequencing to test whether antigen drove CD8+ T cell activation and differentiation in Susac syndrome. At blood withdrawal, Susac syndrome patients were either therapy-naive, taking corticosteroids (in some cases with IVIg as well), or taking IVIg alone. Broad study findings and their caveats: The number of individuals in the TCR sequencing and HLA analysis was acknowledged as relatively small. Around 15 Susac-specific public clones were identified in the total CD8+ repertoire, and five Susac-specific public clones were identified in the CD8+ TEMRA repertoire. Clonal expansion was observed in Susac syndrome CD8+ repertoires, with the highest expansion in CD8+ TEMRA cells and greater expansion in clinically active than in remitting patients.

RNA was extracted using the RNeasy kit, and about 0.5 to 1 ug of the RNA was reverse transcribed with random hexamers. The immunoSEQ multiplex PCR assay, covering 54 Vbeta and 13 Jbeta segments, was used to amplify TCR beta CDR3 regions. PCR amplification bias was corrected by using a synthetic template baseline for primer optimization and computational correction. Per the authors' processing: Reads were assigned to V, D and J genes according to IMGT and analyzed in immunoSEQ Analyzer, with only productive sequences retained. Clonality was computed as one minus Shannon entropy normalized by log2 of the number of productive unique sequences. For each patient and control, public and private clones were evaluated within the 100 most prevalent clones. Susac-specific clones were defined as absent from healthy and MS cohorts, about 1,000 published viral clones and other ImmuneACCESS disease sequences. The public reads were run again by TCRdb, first through fastp at Q25 and then through MiXCR, and only productive beta chains were kept. Entries that share a CDR3 protein sequence are merged under the most common genes and DNA. The V and J calls and clone size are TCRdb's, not the authors'. This sample has about 90,000 distinct CDR3 sequences in its table, and 95% to 97% of those were observed once. The ten largest clones capture 0.55% to 0.8% of the sample.

The V and J genes are TRBV6-5 and TRBJ2-5; too little of a D gene remains to name it. The clonotype was recovered from a human donor with Susac syndrome. Sequencing was done on a sample of CD8+ T cells from PBMCs. The CDR3 in this case is CASRLTPGHGETQYF. DNA sequence: TGTGCCAGCAGGCTAACCCCGGGCCACGGGGAGACCCAGTACTTC.